This T cell receptor (beta chain) originates from a study of cytomegalovirus exposure and HLA in healthy donors. A note on this clone: Its antigen is undetermined.

Study-wide results and caveats: Apart from CMV serostatus, no immune exposure information was available.

PCR employed 60 Vbeta and 13 Jbeta primers. Using immunoSEQ multiplex PCR, the repertoire was profiled, and TCRdb retains in-frame clones only, with some absent. The sample consists of 150,000 to 200,000 clones, 70% of them appearing once. Germline-derived CDR1 and CDR2 are SGHDT and YYEEEE. The CDR3 has 12 residues. Trimming removed 7 bases from V and 6 bases from J; junction bases left unmatched: 5. Healthy donors of bone marrow made up the group. The material sequenced was PBMCs. This clonotype was sampled from a man between 18 and 29 years old in good health and CMV-seropositive. The chain couples TRBV5-6 to TRBJ1-1; 8 positions agree with TRBD1. As DNA, the CDR3 is TGTGCCAGCTCGGACAGGGCTCCTGAAGCTTTCTTT. As protein: CASSDRAPEAFF.